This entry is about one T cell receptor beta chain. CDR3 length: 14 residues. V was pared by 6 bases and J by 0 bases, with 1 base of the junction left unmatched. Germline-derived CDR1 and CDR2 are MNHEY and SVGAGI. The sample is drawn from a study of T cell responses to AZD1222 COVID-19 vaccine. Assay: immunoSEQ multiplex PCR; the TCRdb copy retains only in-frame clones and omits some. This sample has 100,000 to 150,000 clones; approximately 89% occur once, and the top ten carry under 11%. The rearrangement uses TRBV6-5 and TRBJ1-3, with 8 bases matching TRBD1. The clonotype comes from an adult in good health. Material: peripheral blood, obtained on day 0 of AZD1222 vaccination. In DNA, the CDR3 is TGTGCCAGCAGGACAGGGGCCTCTGGAAACACCATATATTTT. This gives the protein CASRTGASGNTIYF.